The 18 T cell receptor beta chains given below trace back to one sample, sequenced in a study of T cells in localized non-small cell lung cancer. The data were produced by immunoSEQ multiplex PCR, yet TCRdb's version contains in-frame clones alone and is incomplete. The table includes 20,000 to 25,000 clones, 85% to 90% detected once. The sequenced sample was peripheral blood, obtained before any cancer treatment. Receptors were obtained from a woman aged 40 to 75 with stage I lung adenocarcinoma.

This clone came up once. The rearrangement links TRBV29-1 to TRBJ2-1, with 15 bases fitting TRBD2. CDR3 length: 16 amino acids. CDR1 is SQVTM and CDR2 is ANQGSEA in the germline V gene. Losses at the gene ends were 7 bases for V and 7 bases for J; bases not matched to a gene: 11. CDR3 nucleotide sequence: TGCAGCGCCCCCGGGACTAGCGGGGGGCCCAAAAATGAGCAGTTCTTC. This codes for CSAPGTSGGPKNEQFF.

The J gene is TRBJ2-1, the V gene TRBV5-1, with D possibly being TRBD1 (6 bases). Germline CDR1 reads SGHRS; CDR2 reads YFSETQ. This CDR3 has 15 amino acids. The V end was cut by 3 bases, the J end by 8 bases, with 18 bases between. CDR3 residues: CASSSRPGGDDEQFF. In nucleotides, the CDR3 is TGCGCCAGCAGCTCTCGCCCTGGGGGCGATGATGAGCAGTTCTTC.

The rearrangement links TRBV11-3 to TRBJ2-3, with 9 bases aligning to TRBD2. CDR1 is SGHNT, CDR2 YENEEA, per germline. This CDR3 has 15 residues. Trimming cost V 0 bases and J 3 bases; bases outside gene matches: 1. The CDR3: CASSLDSGGTDTQYF. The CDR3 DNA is TGTGCCAGCAGCTTAGACAGCGGGGGGACAGATACGCAGTATTTT.

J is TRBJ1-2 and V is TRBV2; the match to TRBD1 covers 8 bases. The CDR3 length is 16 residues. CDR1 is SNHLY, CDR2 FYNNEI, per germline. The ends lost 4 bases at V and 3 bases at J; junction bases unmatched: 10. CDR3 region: CASSARTGYSDYGYTF. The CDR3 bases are TGTGCCAGCAGTGCGAGGACAGGGTACTCTGACTATGGCTACACCTTC.

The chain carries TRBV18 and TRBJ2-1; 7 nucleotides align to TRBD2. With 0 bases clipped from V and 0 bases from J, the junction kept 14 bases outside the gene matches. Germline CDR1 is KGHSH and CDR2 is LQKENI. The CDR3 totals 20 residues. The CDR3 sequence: CASSPPIGITSASSYNEQFF. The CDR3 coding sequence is TGTGCCAGCTCACCACCCATCGGGATCACTAGCGCGAGCTCCTACAATGAGCAGTTCTTC.

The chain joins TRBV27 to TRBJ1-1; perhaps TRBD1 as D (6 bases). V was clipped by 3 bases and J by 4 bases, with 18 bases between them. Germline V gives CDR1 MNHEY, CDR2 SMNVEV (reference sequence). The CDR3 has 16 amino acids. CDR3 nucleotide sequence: TGTGCCAGCAGTTTGCGCGGGCTCAAAGGGGGCACTGAAGCTTTCTTT. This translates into CASSLRGLKGGTEAFF.

As DNA, the CDR3 is TGTGCCAGCAGCTTAAAGGGACTAGCGGGGGGCGGAGATACGCAGTATTTT. It encodes CASSLKGLAGGGDTQYF. This rearrangement joins TRBV7-3 to TRBJ2-3, with 15 bases aligning to TRBD2. Germline values: CDR1 SGHTA, CDR2 FQGTGA. The CDR3 has 17 amino acids. Trimming took 1 base from V and 5 from J; bases not matched to a gene: 4.

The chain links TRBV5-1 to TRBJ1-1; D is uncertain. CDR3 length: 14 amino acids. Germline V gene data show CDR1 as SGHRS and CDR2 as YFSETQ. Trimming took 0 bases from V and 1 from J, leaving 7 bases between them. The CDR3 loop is CASSLGHQNTEAFF. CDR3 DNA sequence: TGCGCCAGCAGCTTGGGACATCAGAACACTGAAGCTTTCTTT.

The CDR3 DNA reads as TGTGCCAGCAGCTTAAGGGGACAGGGAAACTATGGCTACACCTTC. Its translation: CASSLRGQGNYGYTF. The chain is built from TRBV7-2 and TRBJ1-2; 9 nucleotides match TRBD1. Germline V gene data show CDR1 as SGHTA and CDR2 as FQGNSA. V shed 2 bases and J 2 bases; nucleotides not matched to a gene: 3. The CDR3 spans 15 residues.

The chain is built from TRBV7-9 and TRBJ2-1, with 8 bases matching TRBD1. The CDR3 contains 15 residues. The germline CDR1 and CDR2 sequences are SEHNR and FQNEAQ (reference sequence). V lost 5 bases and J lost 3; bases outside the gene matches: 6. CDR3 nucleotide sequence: TGTGCCAGCAGCCCCCCGGGACAGGTCTACAATGAGCAGTTCTTC. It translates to CASSPPGQVYNEQFF.

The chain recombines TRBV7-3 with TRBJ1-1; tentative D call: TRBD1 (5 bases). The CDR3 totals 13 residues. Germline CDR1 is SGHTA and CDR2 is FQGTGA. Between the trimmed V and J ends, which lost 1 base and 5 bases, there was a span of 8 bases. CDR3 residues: CASSLIGATEAFF. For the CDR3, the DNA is TGTGCCAGCAGCTTAATTGGGGCGACTGAAGCTTTCTTT.

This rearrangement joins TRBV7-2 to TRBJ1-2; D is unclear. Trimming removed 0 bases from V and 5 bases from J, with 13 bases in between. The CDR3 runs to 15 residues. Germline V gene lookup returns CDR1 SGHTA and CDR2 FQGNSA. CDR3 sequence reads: CASSLARRSSYGYTF. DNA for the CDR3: TGTGCCAGCAGCTTAGCGCGTAGGAGTTCTTATGGCTACACCTTC.

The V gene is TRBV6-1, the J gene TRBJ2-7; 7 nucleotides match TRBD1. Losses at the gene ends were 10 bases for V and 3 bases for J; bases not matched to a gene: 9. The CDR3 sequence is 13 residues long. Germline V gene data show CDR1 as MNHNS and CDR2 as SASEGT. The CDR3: CAITGVRYYEQYF. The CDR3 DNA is TGTGCCATAACAGGGGTGAGGTACTACGAGCAGTACTTC.

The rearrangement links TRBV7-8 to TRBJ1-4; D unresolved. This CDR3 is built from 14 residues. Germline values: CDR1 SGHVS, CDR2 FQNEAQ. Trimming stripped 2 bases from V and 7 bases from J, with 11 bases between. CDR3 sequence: CASSLLSSSEKLFF. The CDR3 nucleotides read TGTGCCAGCAGCTTATTATCCAGCTCTGAAAAACTGTTTTTT.

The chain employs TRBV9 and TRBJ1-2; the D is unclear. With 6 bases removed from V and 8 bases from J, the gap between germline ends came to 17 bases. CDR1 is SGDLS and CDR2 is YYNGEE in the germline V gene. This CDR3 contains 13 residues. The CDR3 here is CASTAAVGRGYTF. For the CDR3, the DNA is TGTGCCAGCACCGCCGCAGTGGGTCGGGGCTACACCTTC.

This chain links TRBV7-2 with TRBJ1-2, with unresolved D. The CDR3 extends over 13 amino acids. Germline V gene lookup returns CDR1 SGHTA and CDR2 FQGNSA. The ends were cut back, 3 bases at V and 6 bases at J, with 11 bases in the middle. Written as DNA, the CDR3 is TGTGCCAGCAGCTTTTTGGGCTCTGATGGCTACACCTTC. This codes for CASSFLGSDGYTF.

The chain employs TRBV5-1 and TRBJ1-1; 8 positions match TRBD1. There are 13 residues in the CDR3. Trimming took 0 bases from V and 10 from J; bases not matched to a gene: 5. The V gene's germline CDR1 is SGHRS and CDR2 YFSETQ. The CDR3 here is CASSLGTGIGAFF. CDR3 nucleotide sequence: TGCGCCAGCAGCTTGGGGACAGGGATTGGAGCTTTCTTT. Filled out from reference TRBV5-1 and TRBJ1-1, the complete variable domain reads KAGVTQTPRYLIKTRGQQVTLSCSPISGHRSVSWYQQTPGQGLQFLFEYFSETQRNKGNFPGRFSGRQFSNSRSEMNVSTLELGDSALYLCASSLGTGIGAFFGQGTRLTVV.

The CDR3, as DNA: TGTGCCAGCAGCCGGGACAGGGTTTTAAGTAAGCAGTACTTC. Translation: CASSRDRVLSKQYF. The rearrangement uses TRBV6-5 and TRBJ2-7, with 9 bases identical to TRBD1. J was trimmed by 8 bases and V by 6 bases; bases with no gene match: 11. This CDR3 is built from 14 residues. Germline values: CDR1 MNHEY, CDR2 SVGAGI.